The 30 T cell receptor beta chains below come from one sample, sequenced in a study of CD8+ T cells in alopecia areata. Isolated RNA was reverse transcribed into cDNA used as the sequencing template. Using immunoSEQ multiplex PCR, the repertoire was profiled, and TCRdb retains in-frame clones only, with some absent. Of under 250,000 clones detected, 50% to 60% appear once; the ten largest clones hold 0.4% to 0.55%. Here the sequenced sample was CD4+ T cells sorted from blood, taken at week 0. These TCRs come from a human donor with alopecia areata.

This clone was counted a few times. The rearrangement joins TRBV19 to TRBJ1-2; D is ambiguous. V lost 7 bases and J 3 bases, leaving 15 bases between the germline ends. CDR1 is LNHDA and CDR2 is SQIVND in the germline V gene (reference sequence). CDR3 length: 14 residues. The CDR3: CASTQGSFDYGYTF. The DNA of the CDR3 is TGTGCCAGTACCCAAGGGTCGTTTGACTATGGCTACACCTTC.

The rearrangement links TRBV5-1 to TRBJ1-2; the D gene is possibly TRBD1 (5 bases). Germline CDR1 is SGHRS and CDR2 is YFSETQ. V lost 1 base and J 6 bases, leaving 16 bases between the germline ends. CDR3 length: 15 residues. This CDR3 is CASSLSNSGINGYTF. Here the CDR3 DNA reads TGCGCCAGCAGCTTGTCTAATTCAGGGATCAATGGCTACACCTTC.

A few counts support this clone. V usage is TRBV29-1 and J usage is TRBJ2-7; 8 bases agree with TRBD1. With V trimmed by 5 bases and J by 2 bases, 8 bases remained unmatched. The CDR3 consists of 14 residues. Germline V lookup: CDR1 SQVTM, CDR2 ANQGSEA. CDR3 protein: CSVYGTGGTYEQYF. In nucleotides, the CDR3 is TGCAGCGTTTATGGGACAGGAGGCACCTACGAGCAGTACTTC.

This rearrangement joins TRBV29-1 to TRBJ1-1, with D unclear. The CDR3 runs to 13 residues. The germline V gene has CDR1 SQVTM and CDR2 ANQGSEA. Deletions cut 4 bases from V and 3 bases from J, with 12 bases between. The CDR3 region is CSVALLTDTEAFF. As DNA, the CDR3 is TGCAGCGTTGCCCTCTTAACCGACACTGAAGCTTTCTTT.

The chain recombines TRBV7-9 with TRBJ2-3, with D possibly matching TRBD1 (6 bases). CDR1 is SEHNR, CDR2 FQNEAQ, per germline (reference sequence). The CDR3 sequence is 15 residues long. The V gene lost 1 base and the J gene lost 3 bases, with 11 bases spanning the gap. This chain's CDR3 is CASSLEGQPTDTQYF. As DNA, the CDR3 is TGTGCCAGCAGCTTAGAAGGACAGCCAACAGATACGCAGTATTTT.

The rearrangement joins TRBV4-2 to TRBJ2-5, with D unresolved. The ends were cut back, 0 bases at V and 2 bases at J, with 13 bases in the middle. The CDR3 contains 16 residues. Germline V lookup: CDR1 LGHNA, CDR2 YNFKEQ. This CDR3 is CASSQEVLVEQETQYF. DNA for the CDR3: TGTGCCAGCAGCCAAGAGGTACTGGTCGAGCAAGAGACCCAGTACTTC.

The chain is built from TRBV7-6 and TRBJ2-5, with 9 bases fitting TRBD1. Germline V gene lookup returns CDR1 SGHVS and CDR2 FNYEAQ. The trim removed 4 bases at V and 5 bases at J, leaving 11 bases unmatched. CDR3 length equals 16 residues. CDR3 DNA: TGTGCCAGCAGCTCAACCGGGACAGGGACCTTTGAGACCCAGTACTTC. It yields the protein CASSSTGTGTFETQYF.

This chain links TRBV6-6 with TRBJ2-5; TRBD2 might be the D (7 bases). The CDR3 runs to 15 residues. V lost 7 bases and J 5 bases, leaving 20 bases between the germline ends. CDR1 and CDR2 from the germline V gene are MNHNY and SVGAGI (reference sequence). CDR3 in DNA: TGTGCCAGCATATGGGACCACCGGGGGGCCGAGACCCAGTACTTC. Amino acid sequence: CASIWDHRGAETQYF.

This CDR3 is CASSLAEMNTEAFF. CDR3 nucleotides: TGCGCCAGCAGCTTGGCAGAAATGAACACTGAAGCTTTCTTT. This rearrangement joins TRBV5-1 to TRBJ1-1; D is unresolved. The germline V gene encodes CDR1 SGHRS and CDR2 YFSETQ. The length of the CDR3 is 14 residues. V lost 0 bases to trimming and J lost 0 bases, with 6 bases between them.

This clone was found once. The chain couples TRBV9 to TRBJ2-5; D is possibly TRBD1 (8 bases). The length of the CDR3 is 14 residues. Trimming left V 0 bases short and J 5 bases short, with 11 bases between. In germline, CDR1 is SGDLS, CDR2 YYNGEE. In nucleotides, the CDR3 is TGTGCCAGCAGCGTAGACAGGGGGGGCGAGACCCAGTACTTC. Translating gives CASSVDRGGETQYF.

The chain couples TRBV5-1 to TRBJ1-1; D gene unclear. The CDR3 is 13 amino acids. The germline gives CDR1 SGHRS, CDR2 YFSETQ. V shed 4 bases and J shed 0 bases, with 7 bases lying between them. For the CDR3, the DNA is TGCGCCAGCAGCCCCCCAGTGAACACTGAAGCTTTCTTT. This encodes CASSPPVNTEAFF.

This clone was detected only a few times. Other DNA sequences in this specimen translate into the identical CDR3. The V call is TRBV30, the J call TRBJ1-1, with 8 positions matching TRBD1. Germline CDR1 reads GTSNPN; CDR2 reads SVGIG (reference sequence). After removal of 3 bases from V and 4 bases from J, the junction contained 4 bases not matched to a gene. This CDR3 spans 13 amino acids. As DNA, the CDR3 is TGTGCCTGGAGCGGACAGGGTAGCACTGAAGCTTTCTTT. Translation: CAWSGQGSTEAFF.

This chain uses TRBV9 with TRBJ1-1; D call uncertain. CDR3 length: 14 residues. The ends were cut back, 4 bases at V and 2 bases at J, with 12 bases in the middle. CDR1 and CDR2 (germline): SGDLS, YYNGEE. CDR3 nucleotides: TGTGCCAGCAGCCCCAAACACGGAAACACTGAAGCTTTCTTT. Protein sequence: CASSPKHGNTEAFF.

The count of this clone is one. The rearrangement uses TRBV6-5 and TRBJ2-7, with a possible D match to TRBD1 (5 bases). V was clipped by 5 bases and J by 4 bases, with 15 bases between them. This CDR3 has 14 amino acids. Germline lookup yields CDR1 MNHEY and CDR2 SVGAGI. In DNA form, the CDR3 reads TGTGCCAGCAGTAAACAGGTGGGGTTGTACGAGCAGTACTTC. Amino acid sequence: CASSKQVGLYEQYF.

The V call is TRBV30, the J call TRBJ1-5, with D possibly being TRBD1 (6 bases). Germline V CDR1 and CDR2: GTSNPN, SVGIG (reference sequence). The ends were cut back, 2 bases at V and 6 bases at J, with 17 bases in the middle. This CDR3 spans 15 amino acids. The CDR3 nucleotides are TGTGCCTGGAGTAACTACAGGGAATCGGGTCAGCCCCAGCATTTT. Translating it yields CAWSNYRESGQPQHF.

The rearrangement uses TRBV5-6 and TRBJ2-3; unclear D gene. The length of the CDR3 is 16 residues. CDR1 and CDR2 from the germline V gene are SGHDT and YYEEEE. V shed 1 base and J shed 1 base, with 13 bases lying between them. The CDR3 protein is CASSLNFAARTDTQYF. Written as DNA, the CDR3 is TGTGCCAGCAGCTTGAACTTCGCAGCCCGCACAGATACGCAGTATTTT.

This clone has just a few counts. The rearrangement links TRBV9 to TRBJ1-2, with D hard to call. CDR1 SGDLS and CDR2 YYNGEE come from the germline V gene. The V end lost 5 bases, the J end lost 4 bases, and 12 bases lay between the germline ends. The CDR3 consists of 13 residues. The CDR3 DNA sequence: TGTGCCAGCAGGGCGGAGATGGGCTATGGCTACACCTTC. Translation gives CASRAEMGYGYTF. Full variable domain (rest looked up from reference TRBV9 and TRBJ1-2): DSGVTQTPKHLITATGQRVTLRCSPRSGDLSVYWYQQSLDQGLQFLIQYYNGEERAKGNILERFSAQQFPDLHSELNLSSLELGDSALYFCASRAEMGYGYTFGSGTRLTVV.

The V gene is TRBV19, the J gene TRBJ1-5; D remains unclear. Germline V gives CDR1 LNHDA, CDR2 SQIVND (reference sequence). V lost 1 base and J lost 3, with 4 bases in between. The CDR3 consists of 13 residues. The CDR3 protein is CASSIADNQPQHF. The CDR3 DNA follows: TGTGCCAGTAGTATAGCGGACAATCAGCCCCAGCATTTT.

The CDR3 spells CAWSAADTQYF. The CDR3 DNA reads TGTGCCTGGAGTGCAGCAGATACGCAGTATTTT. The chain is built from TRBV30 and TRBJ2-3; D uncertain. Germline V CDR1 and CDR2: GTSNPN, SVGIG (reference sequence). This CDR3 is 11 amino acids long. The V gene lost 1 base and the J gene lost 4 bases, with 3 bases spanning the gap.

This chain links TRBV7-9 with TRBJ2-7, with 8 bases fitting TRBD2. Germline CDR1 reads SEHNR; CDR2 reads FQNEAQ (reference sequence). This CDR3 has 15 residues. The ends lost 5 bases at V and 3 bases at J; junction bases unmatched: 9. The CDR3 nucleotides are TGTGCCAGCAGCCCCAGACTAGCGAGCTACTACGAGCAGTACTTC. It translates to CASSPRLASYYEQYF.

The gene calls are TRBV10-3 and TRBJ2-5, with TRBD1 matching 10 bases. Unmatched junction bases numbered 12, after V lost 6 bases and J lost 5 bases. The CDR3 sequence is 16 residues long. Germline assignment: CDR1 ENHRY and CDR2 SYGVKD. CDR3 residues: CAIRRDRGPEAETQYF. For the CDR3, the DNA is TGTGCCATCAGACGAGACAGGGGGCCCGAAGCGGAGACCCAGTACTTC.

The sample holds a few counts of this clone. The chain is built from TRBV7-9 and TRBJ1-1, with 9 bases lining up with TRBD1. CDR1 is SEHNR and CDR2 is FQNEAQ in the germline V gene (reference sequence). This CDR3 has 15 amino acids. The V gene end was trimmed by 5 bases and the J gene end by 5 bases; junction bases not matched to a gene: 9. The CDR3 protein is CASSPKGQGGTEAFF. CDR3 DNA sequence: TGTGCCAGCAGCCCGAAGGGACAGGGCGGAACTGAAGCTTTCTTT. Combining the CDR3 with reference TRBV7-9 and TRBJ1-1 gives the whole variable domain DTGVSQNPRHKITKRGQNVTFRCDPISEHNRLYWYRQTLGQGPEFLTYFQNEAQLEKSRLLSDRFSAERPKGSFSTLEIQRTEQGDSAMYLCASSPKGQGGTEAFFGQGTRLTVV.

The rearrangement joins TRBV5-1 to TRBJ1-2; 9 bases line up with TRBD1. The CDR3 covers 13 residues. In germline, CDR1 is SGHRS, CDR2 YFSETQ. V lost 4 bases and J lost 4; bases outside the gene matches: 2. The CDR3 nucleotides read TGCGCCAGCAGCCCGGACAGGGGCTATGGCTACACCTTC. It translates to CASSPDRGYGYTF. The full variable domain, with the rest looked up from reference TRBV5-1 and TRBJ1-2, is KAGVTQTPRYLIKTRGQQVTLSCSPISGHRSVSWYQQTPGQGLQFLFEYFSETQRNKGNFPGRFSGRQFSNSRSEMNVSTLELGDSALYLCASSPDRGYGYTFGSGTRLTVV.

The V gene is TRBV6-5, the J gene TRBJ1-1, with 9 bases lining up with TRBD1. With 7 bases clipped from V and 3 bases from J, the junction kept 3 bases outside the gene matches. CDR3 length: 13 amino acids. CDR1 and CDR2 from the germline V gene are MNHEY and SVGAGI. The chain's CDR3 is CASKYRGHTEAFF. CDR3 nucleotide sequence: TGTGCCAGCAAATACAGGGGGCACACTGAAGCTTTCTTT.

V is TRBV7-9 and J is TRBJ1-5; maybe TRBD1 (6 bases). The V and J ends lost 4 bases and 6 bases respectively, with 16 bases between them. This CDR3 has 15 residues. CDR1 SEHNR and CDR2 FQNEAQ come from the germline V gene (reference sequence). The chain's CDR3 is CASSSQTSGAQPQHF. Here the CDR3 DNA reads TGTGCCAGCAGCTCGCAAACGTCAGGGGCTCAGCCCCAGCATTTT. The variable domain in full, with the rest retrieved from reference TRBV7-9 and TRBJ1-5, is DTGVSQNPRHKITKRGQNVTFRCDPISEHNRLYWYRQTLGQGPEFLTYFQNEAQLEKSRLLSDRFSAERPKGSFSTLEIQRTEQGDSAMYLCASSSQTSGAQPQHFGDGTRLSIL.

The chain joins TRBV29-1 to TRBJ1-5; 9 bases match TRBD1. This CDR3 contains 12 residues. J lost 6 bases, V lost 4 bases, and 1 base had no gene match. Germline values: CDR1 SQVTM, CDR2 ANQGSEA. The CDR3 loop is CSVATGGQPQHF. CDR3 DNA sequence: TGCAGCGTTGCGACAGGGGGTCAGCCCCAGCATTTT.

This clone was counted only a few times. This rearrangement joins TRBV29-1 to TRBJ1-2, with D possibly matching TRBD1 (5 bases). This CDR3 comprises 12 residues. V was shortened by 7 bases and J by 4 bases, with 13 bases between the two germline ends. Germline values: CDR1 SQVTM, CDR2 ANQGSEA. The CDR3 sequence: CSASGASYGYTF. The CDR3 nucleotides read TGCAGCGCCTCCGGGGCTAGCTATGGCTACACCTTC.

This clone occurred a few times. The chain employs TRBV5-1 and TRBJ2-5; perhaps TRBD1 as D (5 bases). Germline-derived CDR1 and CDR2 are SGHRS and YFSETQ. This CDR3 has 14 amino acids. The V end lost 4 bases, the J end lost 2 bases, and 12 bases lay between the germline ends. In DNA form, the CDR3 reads TGCGCCAGCAGCCCGGACATAAGACAAGAGACCCAGTACTTC. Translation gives CASSPDIRQETQYF.

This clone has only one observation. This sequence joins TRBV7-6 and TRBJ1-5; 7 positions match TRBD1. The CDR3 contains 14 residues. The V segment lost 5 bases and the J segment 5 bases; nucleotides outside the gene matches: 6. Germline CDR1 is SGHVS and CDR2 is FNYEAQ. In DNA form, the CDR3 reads TGTGCCAGCAGCCCAGGACAGGTCCATCAGCCCCAGCATTTT. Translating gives CASSPGQVHQPQHF.

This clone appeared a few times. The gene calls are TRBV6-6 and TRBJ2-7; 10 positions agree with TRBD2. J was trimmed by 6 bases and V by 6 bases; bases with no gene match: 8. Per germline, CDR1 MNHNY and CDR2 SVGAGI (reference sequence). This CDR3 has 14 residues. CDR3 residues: CASSNSGGPTEQYF. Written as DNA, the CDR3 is TGTGCCAGCAGCAATAGCGGGGGGCCCACCGAGCAGTACTTC.